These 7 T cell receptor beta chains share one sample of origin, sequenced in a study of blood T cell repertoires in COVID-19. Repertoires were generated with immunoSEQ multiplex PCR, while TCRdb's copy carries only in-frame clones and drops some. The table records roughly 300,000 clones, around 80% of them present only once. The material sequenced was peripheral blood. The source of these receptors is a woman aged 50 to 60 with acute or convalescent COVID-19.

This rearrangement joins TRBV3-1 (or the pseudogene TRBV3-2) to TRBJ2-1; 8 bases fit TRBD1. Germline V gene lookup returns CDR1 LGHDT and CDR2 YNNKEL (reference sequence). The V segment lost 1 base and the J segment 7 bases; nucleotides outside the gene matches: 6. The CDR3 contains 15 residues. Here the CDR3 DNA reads TGTGCCAGCAGCCAAGCAGGGGGCTCTGAAAATGAGCAGTTCTTC. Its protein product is CASSQAGGSENEQFF.

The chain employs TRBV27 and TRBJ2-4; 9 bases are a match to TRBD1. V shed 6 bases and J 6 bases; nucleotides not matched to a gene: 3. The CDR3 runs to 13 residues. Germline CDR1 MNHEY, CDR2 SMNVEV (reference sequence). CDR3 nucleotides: TGTGCCAGCAGGGGACAGGGAGGAAACATTCAGTACTTC. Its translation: CASRGQGGNIQYF.

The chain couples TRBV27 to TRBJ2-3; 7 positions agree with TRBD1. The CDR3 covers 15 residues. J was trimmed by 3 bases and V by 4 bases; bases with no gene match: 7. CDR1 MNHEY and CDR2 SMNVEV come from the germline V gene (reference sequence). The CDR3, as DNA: TGTGCCAGCAGTTCCCCCCCACAGGGGACAGATACGCAGTATTTT. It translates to CASSSPPQGTDTQYF.

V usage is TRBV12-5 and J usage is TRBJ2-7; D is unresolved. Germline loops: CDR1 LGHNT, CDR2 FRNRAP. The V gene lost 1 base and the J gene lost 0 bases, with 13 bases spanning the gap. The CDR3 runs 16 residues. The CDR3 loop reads CASGLDYDWSSYEQYF. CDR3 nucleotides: TGTGCTAGTGGTTTGGATTACGACTGGAGCTCCTACGAGCAGTACTTC.

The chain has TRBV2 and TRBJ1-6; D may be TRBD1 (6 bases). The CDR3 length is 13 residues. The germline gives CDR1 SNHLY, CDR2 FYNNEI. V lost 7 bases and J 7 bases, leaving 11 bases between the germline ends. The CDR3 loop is CASTQGPNSPLHF. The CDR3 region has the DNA TGTGCCAGCACCCAGGGGCCAAATTCACCCCTCCACTTT.

CDR3 in DNA: TGTGCCAGCAGCTCTAACGTAGGGACTAGCGGGAGGCCCACAGATACGCAGTATTTT. Translation: CASSSNVGTSGRPTDTQYF. The chain links TRBV7-9 to TRBJ2-3, with TRBD2 matching 15 bases. After removal of 4 bases from V and 2 bases from J, the junction contained 10 bases not matched to a gene. This CDR3 has 19 amino acids. The germline gives CDR1 SEHNR, CDR2 FQNEAQ (reference sequence).

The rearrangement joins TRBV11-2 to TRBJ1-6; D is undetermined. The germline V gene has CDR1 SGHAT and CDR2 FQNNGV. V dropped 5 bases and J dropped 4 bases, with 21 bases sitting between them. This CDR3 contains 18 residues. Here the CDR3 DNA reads TGTGCCAGCAGCCTGAGTTGGCGGGAAAGCGGATATAATTCACCCCTCCACTTT. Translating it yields CASSLSWRESGYNSPLHF.